The next 2 T cell receptor beta chains were all read from a single sample in a study of T cell responses to AZD1222 COVID-19 vaccine. The repertoire was sequenced with immunoSEQ multiplex PCR; TCRdb's copy has only in-frame clones and lacks some. The sample carries some 120,000 clones, 80% to 90% recorded once. The sequences come from peripheral blood, collected on day 0 of MenACWY control vaccination. Source of these receptors: an adult in good health.

This chain links TRBV3-1 (or the pseudogene TRBV3-2) with TRBJ1-2; 7 bases match TRBD1. V dropped 4 bases and J dropped 2; count of bases not matched to a gene: 4. There are 14 residues in the CDR3. CDR1 is LGHDT, CDR2 YNNKEL, per germline (reference sequence). The CDR3, as DNA: TGTGCCAGCAGCCTCCAGGGGGAAAACTATGGCTACACCTTC. Residues: CASSLQGENYGYTF.

The chain carries TRBV4-2 and TRBJ2-7; the match to TRBD2 covers 7 bases. CDR1 is LGHNA, CDR2 YNFKEQ, per germline. With 0 bases clipped from V and 6 bases from J, the junction kept 14 bases outside the gene matches. The length of the CDR3 is 17 residues. CDR3 in amino acids: CASSQEVAGGVLVEQYF. As DNA, the CDR3 is TGTGCCAGCAGCCAAGAGGTAGCTGGGGGGGTACTAGTCGAGCAGTACTTC.